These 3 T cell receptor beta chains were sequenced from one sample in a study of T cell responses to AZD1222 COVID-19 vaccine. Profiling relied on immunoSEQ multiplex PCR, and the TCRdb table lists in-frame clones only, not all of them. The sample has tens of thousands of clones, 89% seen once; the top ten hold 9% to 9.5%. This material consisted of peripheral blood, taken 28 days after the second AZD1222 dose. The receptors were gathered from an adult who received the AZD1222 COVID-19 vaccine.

CDR3: CASSSWREVQETQYF. CDR3 DNA: TGTGCCAGCAGCTCGTGGCGGGAGGTCCAAGAGACCCAGTACTTC. The rearrangement uses TRBV7-9 and TRBJ2-5; TRBD2 matches 8 bases. This CDR3 has 15 residues. Unmatched junction bases numbered 5, after V lost 4 bases and J lost 1 base. The germline V gene has CDR1 SEHNR and CDR2 FQNEAQ (reference sequence).

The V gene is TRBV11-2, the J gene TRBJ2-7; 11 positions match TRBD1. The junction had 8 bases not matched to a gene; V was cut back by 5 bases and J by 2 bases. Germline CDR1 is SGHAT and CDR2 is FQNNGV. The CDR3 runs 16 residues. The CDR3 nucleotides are TGTGCCAGCAGCCCGACCGGGACAGGGGGGACCTACGAGCAGTACTTC. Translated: CASSPTGTGGTYEQYF. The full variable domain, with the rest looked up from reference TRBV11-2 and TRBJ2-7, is EAGVAQSPRYKIIEKRQSVAFWCNPISGHATLYWYQQILGQGPKLLIQFQNNGVVDDSQLPKDRFSAERLKGVDSTLKIQPAKLEDSAVYLCASSPTGTGGTYEQYFGPGTRLTVT.

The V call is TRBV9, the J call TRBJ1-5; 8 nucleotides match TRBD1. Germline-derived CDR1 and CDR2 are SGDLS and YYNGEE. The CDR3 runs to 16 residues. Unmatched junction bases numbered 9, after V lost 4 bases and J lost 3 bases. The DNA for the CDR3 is TGTGCCAGCAGCCTCCGGACAGGGAAAGTCAATCAGCCCCAGCATTTT. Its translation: CASSLRTGKVNQPQHF.